The 14 T cell receptor beta chains presented below share a single source sample, sequenced in a study of cytomegalovirus exposure and HLA in healthy donors. Primers for the PCR totalled 60 Vbeta and 13 Jbeta. This table comes from immunoSEQ multiplex PCR, and its TCRdb copy is limited to in-frame clones, with some not included. The table lists roughly 140,000 clones, roughly three quarters of them singletons. Material for sequencing was PBMCs. The receptors shown here come from a human donor in good health.

This clone was found a few times. This chain links TRBV10-3 with TRBJ1-3; weak D call: TRBD1 (5 bases). The CDR3 runs 16 residues. Germline CDR1 reads ENHRY; CDR2 reads SYGVKD. Deletions cut 4 bases from V and 0 bases from J, with 13 bases between. CDR3 loop: CAISGVDKSSGNTIYF. The CDR3 DNA follows: TGTGCCATCAGTGGGGTGGACAAAAGCTCTGGAAACACCATATATTTT.

This CDR3 reads CASSPALRGTVPSGNTEAFF. CDR3 nucleotides: TGTGCCAGCAGTCCGGCGCTTCGGGGGACAGTCCCTTCGGGGAACACTGAAGCTTTCTTT. The chain has TRBV27 and TRBJ1-1, with 7 bases fitting TRBD1. Germline V lookup: CDR1 MNHEY, CDR2 SMNVEV (reference sequence). The CDR3 contains 20 residues. V shed 5 bases and J 1 base; nucleotides not matched to a gene: 22.

The CDR3 nucleotides are TGTGCCAGCTCACAGAAGGACAGCTCCTACGAGCAGTACTTC. Protein: CASSQKDSSYEQYF. This chain connects TRBV18 to TRBJ2-7; D is perhaps TRBD1 (6 bases). The CDR3 spans 14 residues. Germline V gene data show CDR1 as KGHSH and CDR2 as LQKENI. V lost 4 bases, J lost 0 bases, and 10 bases lay in between.

The chain has TRBV11-2 and TRBJ2-3, with TRBD2 as a possible D gene (6 bases). Germline V gene sequence: CDR1 SGHAT, CDR2 FQNNGV. This CDR3 comprises 15 residues. V gave up 5 bases and J gave up 1 base, with 13 bases separating them. CDR3 sequence: CASSQRPGGTDTQYF. CDR3 DNA: TGTGCCAGCAGCCAAAGACCGGGGGGCACAGATACGCAGTATTTT.

This clone was observed once. This rearrangement joins TRBV6-5 to TRBJ1-2; D perhaps matches TRBD1 (5 bases). CDR1 and CDR2 from the germline V gene are MNHEY and SVGAGI. Trimming shortened V by 0 bases and J by 1 base, and 9 bases separated the two germline ends. This CDR3 comprises 15 residues. CDR3 amino acids: CASSYSNRGNYGYTF. DNA of the CDR3: TGTGCCAGCAGTTACTCGAATAGGGGTAACTATGGCTACACCTTC.

The CDR3 loop is CSIQEGAGELFF. CDR3 coding DNA: TGCAGCATTCAGGAAGGGGCCGGGGAGCTGTTTTTT. The chain couples TRBV29-1 to TRBJ2-2, with D possibly matching TRBD1 (5 bases). Germline-derived CDR1 and CDR2 are SQVTM and ANQGSEA. The V and J ends lost 8 bases and 6 bases respectively, with 13 bases between them. The CDR3 has 12 residues.

The rearrangement links TRBV2 to TRBJ2-5, with TRBD2 matching 9 bases. This CDR3 has 15 residues. The germline gives CDR1 SNHLY, CDR2 FYNNEI. The V segment lost 5 bases and the J segment 5 bases; nucleotides outside the gene matches: 9. The CDR3 sequence is CASSFSGGNGETQYF. In DNA, the CDR3 is TGTGCCAGCAGTTTCAGCGGGGGGAACGGGGAGACCCAGTACTTC. The complete variable domain, with remaining parts taken from reference TRBV2 and TRBJ2-5, reads EPEVTQTPSHQVTQMGQEVILRCVPISNHLYFYWYRQILGQKVEFLVSFYNNEISEKSEIFDDQFSVERPDGSNFTLKIRSTKLEDSAMYFCASSFSGGNGETQYFGPGTRLLVL.

The chain couples TRBV29-1 to TRBJ2-1; D uncertain. Germline-derived CDR1 and CDR2 are SQVTM and ANQGSEA. This CDR3 is 13 amino acids long. Deletions cut 2 bases from V and 11 bases from J, with 16 bases between. The CDR3 region is CSVEQRGTTKQFF. For the CDR3, the DNA is TGCAGCGTTGAACAGCGCGGAACCACAAAGCAGTTCTTC.

The V gene is TRBV19, the J gene TRBJ2-3; maybe TRBD2 (6 bases). Trimming removed 5 bases from V and 4 bases from J, with 10 bases in between. Per germline, CDR1 LNHDA and CDR2 SQIVND (reference sequence). The CDR3 runs 13 residues. In DNA, the CDR3 is TGTGCCAGTAGTCGGGACTGGTCAGATACGCAGTATTTT. It encodes CASSRDWSDTQYF. The variable domain in full, with the rest retrieved from reference TRBV19 and TRBJ2-3, is DGGITQSPKYLFRKEGQNVTLSCEQNLNHDAMYWYRQDPGQGLRLIYYSQIVNDFQKGDIAEGYSVSREKKESFPLTVTSAQKNPTAFYLCASSRDWSDTQYFGPGTRLTVL.

This clone was observed a few times. The rearrangement joins TRBV15 to TRBJ2-6; D is unclear. This CDR3 region has 16 residues. The V gene's germline CDR1 is LNHNV and CDR2 YYDKDF (reference sequence). V lost 1 base to trimming and J lost 0 bases, with 7 bases between them. DNA for the CDR3: TGTGCCACCAGCAGAGGTCCCCTCTCTGGGGCCAACGTCCTGACTTTC. It is translated as CATSRGPLSGANVLTF.

This clone was seen just once. The CDR3 sequence is CAISESSGTGTGELFF. As DNA, the CDR3 is TGTGCCATCAGTGAGTCTAGCGGGACGGGGACCGGGGAGCTGTTTTTT. V usage is TRBV10-3 and J usage is TRBJ2-2; the match to TRBD2 covers 8 bases. Per the germline V gene, CDR1 is ENHRY and CDR2 is SYGVKD. Unmatched junction bases numbered 5, after V lost 0 bases and J lost 5 bases. The CDR3 sequence is 16 residues long.

As concerns this clone: At one boundary the junction diverges from the germline segment, which might be a read error. The chain is built from TRBV2 and TRBJ1-1, with 7 nucleotides matching TRBD1. The CDR3 consists of 14 residues. The germline V gene has CDR1 SNHLY and CDR2 FYNNEI. Here the CDR3 DNA reads TGTGCCAGCAGTCCGACAGGGTGGAACACTGAAGCTCTCTTT. Amino acids: CASSPTGWNTEALF.

CDR3 region: CASSLGAGGPTDTQYF. CDR3 in DNA: TGTGCCAGCAGCTTAGGAGCGGGGGGGCCCACAGATACGCAGTATTTT. V gene TRBV7-2 combines with J gene TRBJ2-3; 10 positions match TRBD2. Trimming cost V 1 base and J 2 bases; bases outside gene matches: 3. This CDR3 is 16 amino acids long. CDR1 SGHTA and CDR2 FQGNSA come from the germline V gene.

The chain is built from TRBV4-1 and TRBJ2-2; 14 positions match TRBD2. The germline V gene encodes CDR1 MGHRA and CDR2 YSYEKL. The V segment lost 4 bases and the J segment 3 bases; nucleotides outside the gene matches: 4. This CDR3 region has 17 residues. The DNA for the CDR3 is TGCGCCAGCAGCCTAGGGACTAGCGGGGGATACACCGGGGAGCTGTTTTTT. As protein: CASSLGTSGGYTGELFF.